This T cell receptor beta chain comes out of a study of blood T cell repertoires in COVID-19. Background on the study: Sites in the United States, Italy and Spain provided acute and convalescent COVID-19 samples. T cells, B-cell-depleted T cells, or PBMCs supplied cDNA or gDNA.

Per the authors' pipeline: Counts of nucleated cells, estimated from reference gene primer amplification, were obtained. Measured with immunoSEQ multiplex PCR; TCRdb has only the in-frame clones, and not every one. V, J and clone size were drawn from that table, and D and trimming were deduced from the DNA. This table has roughly 330,000 clones, 86% appearing once. The CDR3 spans 15 residues. Trimming removed 4 bases from V and 0 bases from J; junction bases left unmatched: 1. Germline V CDR1 and CDR2: MNHEY, SVGAGI. The rearrangement links TRBV6-5 to TRBJ1-5, with TRBD1 matching 9 bases. This TCR was recovered from a woman in her 50s with acute or convalescent COVID-19. The sequenced sample consisted of peripheral blood. CDR3 bases: TGTGCCAGCAGTTGGACAGGGGATAGCAATCAGCCCCAGCATTTT. Protein sequence: CASSWTGDSNQPQHF.